The 22 T cell receptor beta chains below were found in one sample sequenced in a study of T-cell memory formation after mild COVID-19. From the 5' RACE reads, TCRdb called clonotypes with MiXCR, one entry per CDR3 protein. The sample shows 70,000 to 100,000 distinct CDR3 sequences, less than 15% of them seen only once. Sequences were obtained from PBMCs or a T cell subset sorted from them (not recorded which). These receptor sequences come from a man in his late teens or twenties who had mild COVID-19 (a few samples of this study predate the infection). Cell type and time point are not known.

The CDR3 region has the DNA TGTGCCAGCAGTTACTCGATGGAGGGAGCCTACGAGCAGTACGTC. The encoded protein is CASSYSMEGAYEQYV. J is TRBJ2-7 and V is TRBV6-6, with a tentative D call TRBD2 (6 bases). CDR1 MNHNY and CDR2 SVGAGI come from the germline V gene (reference sequence). V was trimmed by 0 bases and J by 2 bases, leaving 11 bases between them. This CDR3 is 15 amino acids long.

In its sample, this clonotype was seen a few times. The chain has TRBV4-1 and TRBJ2-7; 7 bases align to TRBD1. The CDR3 is 15 residues long. The J segment lost 4 bases and the V segment lost 0 bases, leaving 6 bases of the junction unmatched. Germline CDR1 is MGHRA and CDR2 is YSYEKL. CDR3 region: CASSQDFTGVYEQYF. CDR3 DNA sequence: TGCGCCAGCAGCCAAGATTTCACAGGGGTGTACGAGCAGTACTTC.

This CDR3 reads CASSGRWTDTQYF. As DNA, the CDR3 is TGTGCCAGCAGTGGCAGGTGGACAGATACGCAGTATTTT. This chain connects TRBV2 to TRBJ2-3; D gene unclear. V was trimmed by 4 bases and J by 3 bases, leaving 8 bases between them. The CDR3 totals 13 residues. CDR1 and CDR2 (germline): SNHLY, FYNNEI.

V and J are TRBV6-4 and TRBJ2-1; D call uncertain. The germline CDR1 and CDR2 sequences are MRHNA and SNTAGT. This CDR3 region has 13 residues. The ends were cut back, 0 bases at V and 8 bases at J, with 8 bases in the middle. The CDR3 here is CASSDSWSDEQFF. The CDR3, as DNA: TGTGCCAGCAGTGACTCGTGGAGCGATGAGCAGTTCTTC.

J is TRBJ2-2 and V is TRBV29-1; D unresolved. This CDR3 contains 11 residues. The V and J ends lost 3 bases and 8 bases respectively, with 7 bases between them. Looked up from germline, CDR1 is SQVTM and CDR2 is ANQGSEA. The CDR3 DNA reads as TGCAGCGTTGACCAGGAGGGGGAGCTGTTTTTT. This encodes CSVDQEGELFF.

The rearrangement links TRBV6-1 to TRBJ2-5, with 8 bases aligning to TRBD2. The CDR3 loop spans 15 amino acids. With 7 bases clipped from V and 2 bases from J, the junction kept 9 bases outside the gene matches. CDR1 is MNHNS and CDR2 is SASEGT in the germline V gene. The CDR3 is CASTYLSGEQETQYF. The CDR3 region has the DNA TGTGCCAGCACCTACCTTAGCGGGGAACAAGAGACCCAGTACTTC.

The table lists this clonotype with a few counts. This chain connects TRBV10-1 to TRBJ2-3; D remains unclear. Trimming stripped 2 bases from V and 4 bases from J, with 13 bases between. This CDR3 is 15 amino acids long. CDR1 WNHNN and CDR2 SYGVQD come from the germline V gene (reference sequence). CDR3 region: CASSEGQQSADTQYF. The CDR3 DNA reads TGCGCCAGCAGTGAGGGTCAGCAAAGCGCAGATACGCAGTATTTT.

V usage is TRBV6-2 or TRBV6-3 and J usage is TRBJ1-5; D may be TRBD1 (6 bases). Trimming removed 8 bases from V and 6 bases from J, with 17 bases in between. This CDR3 is 14 amino acids long. In germline, CDR1 is MNHEY, CDR2 SVGEGT. The CDR3 spells CASAGGRGFQPQHF. The CDR3 bases are TGTGCCAGCGCGGGCGGCAGGGGATTTCAGCCCCAGCATTTT.

In its sample, this clonotype was seen a few times. The chain employs TRBV27 and TRBJ2-6; D is undetermined. Per the germline V gene, CDR1 is MNHEY and CDR2 is SMNVEV (reference sequence). The V end was cut by 8 bases, the J end by 4 bases, with 6 bases between. This CDR3 comprises 12 residues. The CDR3 bases are TGTGCCAGCGGCTCAGGGGCCAACGTCCTGACTTTC. It codes for CASGSGANVLTF.

Only a few counts were recorded for this clonotype. The V call is TRBV15, the J call TRBJ2-5, with 11 bases matching TRBD1. The V gene's germline CDR1 is LNHNV and CDR2 YYDKDF (reference sequence). Unmatched junction bases numbered 7, after V lost 5 bases and J lost 5 bases. The CDR3 covers 15 residues. The CDR3 protein is CATSSRDRGDETQYF. CDR3 coding DNA: TGTGCCACCAGCTCACGGGACAGGGGGGACGAGACCCAGTACTTC.

A few counts support this clonotype. The chain is built from TRBV6-2 or TRBV6-3 and TRBJ2-3; TRBD2 matches at 7 bases. V lost 0 bases and J lost 1; bases outside the gene matches: 4. CDR3 size: 16 residues. Germline V CDR1 and CDR2: MNHEY, SVGEGT. In DNA form, the CDR3 reads TGTGCCAGCAGTTACTCTTCGGGGGGACGCACAGATACGCAGTATTTT. Protein: CASSYSSGGRTDTQYF.

This clonotype was counted between two and nine times. The CDR3 is CASSFRQRGSSYEQYF. In DNA, the CDR3 is TGTGCCAGCAGCTTTCGTCAGCGGGGTAGTTCCTACGAGCAGTACTTC. This sequence joins TRBV7-6 and TRBJ2-7, with 7 bases that match TRBD2. Looked up from germline, CDR1 is SGHVS and CDR2 is FNYEAQ. The J segment lost 1 base and the V segment lost 3 bases, leaving 9 bases of the junction unmatched. The CDR3 extends over 16 amino acids.

The rearrangement joins TRBV29-1 to TRBJ2-5; D is uncertain. The V end was cut by 5 bases, the J end by 4 bases, with 11 bases between. Germline V gene sequence: CDR1 SQVTM, CDR2 ANQGSEA. The CDR3 covers 12 residues. The CDR3 nucleotides are TGCAGCGTTTCGCCCCCCGTAGAGACCCAGTACTTC. Translation gives CSVSPPVETQYF.

The table lists this clonotype with a few counts. The chain is built from TRBV14 and TRBJ2-5; D ambiguous. There are 18 residues in the CDR3. The germline V gene has CDR1 SGHDN and CDR2 FVKESK. The V end lost 0 bases, the J end lost 2 bases, and 19 bases lay between the germline ends. This CDR3 reads CASSQDWWEAPTQETQYF. Written as DNA, the CDR3 is TGTGCCAGCAGCCAAGATTGGTGGGAAGCGCCCACGCAAGAGACCCAGTACTTC. Variable domain in full (rest from reference TRBV14 and TRBJ2-5): EAGVTQFPSHSVIEKGQTVTLRCDPISGHDNLYWYRRVMGKEIKFLLHFVKESKQDESGMPNNRFLAERTGGTYSTLKVQPAELEDSGVYFCASSQDWWEAPTQETQYFGPGTRLLVL.

The chain carries TRBV24-1 and TRBJ2-7; 11 nucleotides agree with TRBD1. The CDR3 extends over 15 amino acids. The V segment lost 9 bases and the J segment 2 bases; nucleotides outside the gene matches: 8. Germline-derived CDR1 and CDR2 are KGHDR and SFDVKD. CDR3 coding DNA: TGTGCCACCCGAGCCCGGGACAGGGGGGCCTACGAGCAGTACTTC. The encoded protein is CATRARDRGAYEQYF.

This clonotype was recorded many times. The chain links TRBV20-1 to TRBJ1-2, with D uncertain. Germline assignment: CDR1 DFQATT and CDR2 SNEGSKA (reference sequence). The CDR3 covers 13 residues. Trimming took off 2 bases at V and 6 bases at J, with 13 bases between the two ends. This chain's CDR3 is CSARFGRSHGYTF. The CDR3 DNA sequence: TGCAGTGCTAGATTCGGTCGTAGTCATGGCTACACCTTC.

This clonotype came up a few times. J is TRBJ1-2 and V is TRBV6-5; a weak D match, TRBD1 (5 bases). In germline, CDR1 is MNHEY, CDR2 SVGAGI. Trimming pared 5 bases from V and 4 bases from J, leaving 8 bases between. This CDR3 contains 12 residues. The CDR3 region has the DNA TGTGCCAGCAGTCCAGACAGCTATGGCTACACCTTC. Translation: CASSPDSYGYTF.

This clonotype was counted between two and nine times. The chain recombines TRBV4-1 with TRBJ2-1, with 12 bases aligning to TRBD2. With 4 bases clipped from V and 1 base from J, the junction kept 5 bases outside the gene matches. Germline loops: CDR1 MGHRA, CDR2 YSYEKL. This CDR3 is built from 17 residues. The CDR3 here is CASSPRTSGISYNEQFF. As DNA, the CDR3 is TGCGCCAGCAGCCCAAGGACTAGCGGGATTTCCTACAATGAGCAGTTCTTC.

This sequence joins TRBV12-3 or TRBV12-4 and TRBJ1-4, with D hard to call. This CDR3 comprises 15 residues. Trimming left V 5 bases short and J 3 bases short, with 13 bases between. This CDR3 is CASSPVEIANEKLFF. The CDR3 nucleotides read TGTGCCAGCAGTCCCGTAGAGATAGCTAATGAAAAACTGTTTTTT.

The chain joins TRBV12-3 or TRBV12-4 to TRBJ1-2; D remains unclear. The CDR3 consists of 14 residues. V shed 3 bases and J shed 2 bases, with 10 bases lying between them. In DNA form, the CDR3 reads TGTGCCAGCAGTTTTGTCGGGGTCAACTATGGCTACACCTTC. The encoded protein is CASSFVGVNYGYTF.

In this sample, this clonotype turned up a few times. The chain uses TRBV6-5 and TRBJ2-2; 8 bases map to TRBD1. CDR1 and CDR2 (germline): MNHEY, SVGAGI. This CDR3 has 16 amino acids. V lost 5 bases, J lost 3 bases, and 8 bases stayed unmatched. CDR3 nucleotide sequence: TGTGCCAGCAGTGACCCTGACAGGGGTTACACCGGGGAGCTGTTTTTT. It yields the protein CASSDPDRGYTGELFF.

Only a few counts were recorded for this clonotype. This sequence joins TRBV7-2 and TRBJ1-1; D remains ambiguous. The CDR3 sequence is 17 residues long. Germline lookup yields CDR1 SGHTA and CDR2 FQGNSA. The V end lost 4 bases, the J end lost 5 bases, and 23 bases lay between the germline ends. CDR3 DNA sequence: TGTGCCAGCAGCTCGGACGGTTCACGGGTTTCTTGGACTGAAGCTTTCTTT. It is translated as CASSSDGSRVSWTEAFF.